The clone carrying this TCR beta chain was recorded a few times. The antigen is undetermined. One entry per CDR3 protein results from TCRdb running MiXCR on the 5' RACE reads. The sample has about 360,000 distinct CDR3 sequences, 14% seen once. The sample is drawn from a study of T-cell memory formation after mild COVID-19. In the study overall: TCR clusters were largely donor specific.

Findings and limits, study-wide: Pre-infection memory contained some responding clones, which suggested that cross-reactive memory had joined. CM and EM subsets held most contracting CD4+ clones; EMRA held CD8+ ones. Day 15 to 85 contracting clones showed balanced CD4/CD8; later expanders leaned CD4+.

The V gene's germline CDR1 is ENHRY and CDR2 SYGVKD. The CDR3 is 15 residues long. Deletions cut 3 bases from V and 5 bases from J, with 11 bases between. The clonotype was recovered from a young man who had mild COVID-19 (a few samples of this study predate the infection). Cell type and time point are not known. The chain uses TRBV10-3 and TRBJ1-6; D is unresolved. What was sequenced was PBMCs or a T cell subset sorted from them (not recorded which). CDR3: CAISDEPYDNSPLHF. DNA for the CDR3: TGTGCCATCAGTGATGAACCGTATGATAATTCACCCCTCCACTTT.